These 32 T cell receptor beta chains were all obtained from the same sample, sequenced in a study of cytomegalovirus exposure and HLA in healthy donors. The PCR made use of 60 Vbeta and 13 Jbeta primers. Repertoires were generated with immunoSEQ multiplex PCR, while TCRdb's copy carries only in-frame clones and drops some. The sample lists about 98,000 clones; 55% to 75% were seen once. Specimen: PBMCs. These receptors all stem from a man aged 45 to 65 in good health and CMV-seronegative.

The CDR3 loop is CASRRQGEEAFF. The CDR3 DNA reads TGTGCCAGTAGAAGACAGGGCGAAGAGGCTTTCTTT. This sequence joins TRBV19 and TRBJ1-1; 7 bases fit TRBD1. Trimming took 6 bases from V and 11 from J; bases not matched to a gene: 9. The CDR3 is made up of 12 amino acids. Germline CDR1 and CDR2: LNHDA and SQIVND (reference sequence).

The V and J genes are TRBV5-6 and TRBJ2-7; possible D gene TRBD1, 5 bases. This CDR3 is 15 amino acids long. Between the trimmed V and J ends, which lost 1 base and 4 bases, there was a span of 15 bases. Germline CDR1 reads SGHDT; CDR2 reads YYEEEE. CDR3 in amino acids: CASSLIGQGIYEQYF. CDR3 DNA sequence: TGTGCCAGCAGCTTGATTGGGCAGGGTATTTACGAGCAGTACTTC.

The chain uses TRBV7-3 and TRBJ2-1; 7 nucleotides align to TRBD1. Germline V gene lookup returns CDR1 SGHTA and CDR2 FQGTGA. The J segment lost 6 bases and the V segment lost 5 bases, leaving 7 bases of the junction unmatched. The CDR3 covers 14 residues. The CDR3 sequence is CASSHDRVSNEQFF. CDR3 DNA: TGTGCCAGCAGCCACGACAGGGTTTCCAATGAGCAGTTCTTC.

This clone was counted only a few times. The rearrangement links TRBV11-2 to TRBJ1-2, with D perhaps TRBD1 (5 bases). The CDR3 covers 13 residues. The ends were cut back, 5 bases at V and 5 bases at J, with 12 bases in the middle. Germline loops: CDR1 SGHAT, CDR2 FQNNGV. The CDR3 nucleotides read TGTGCCAGCAGCCCTCAGGGATGGTATGGCTACACCTTC. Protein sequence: CASSPQGWYGYTF.

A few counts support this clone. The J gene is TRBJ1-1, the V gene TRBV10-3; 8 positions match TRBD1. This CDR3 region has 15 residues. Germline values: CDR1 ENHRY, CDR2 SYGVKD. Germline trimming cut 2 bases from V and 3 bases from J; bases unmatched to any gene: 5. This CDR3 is CAISESGQGHTEAFF. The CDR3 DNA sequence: TGTGCCATCAGTGAGAGCGGACAGGGCCACACTGAAGCTTTCTTT.

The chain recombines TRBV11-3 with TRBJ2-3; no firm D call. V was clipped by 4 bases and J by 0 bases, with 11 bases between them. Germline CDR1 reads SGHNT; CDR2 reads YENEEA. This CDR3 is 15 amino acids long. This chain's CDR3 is CASSSGRHSTDTQYF. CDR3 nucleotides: TGTGCCAGCAGCTCAGGCCGACATAGCACAGATACGCAGTATTTT.

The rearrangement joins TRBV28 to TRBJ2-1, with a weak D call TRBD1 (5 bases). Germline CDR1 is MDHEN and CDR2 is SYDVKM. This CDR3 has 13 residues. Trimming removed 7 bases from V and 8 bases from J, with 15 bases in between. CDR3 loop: CASTTRAGDEQFF. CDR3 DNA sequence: TGTGCCAGCACCACCAGGGCCGGCGATGAGCAGTTCTTC.

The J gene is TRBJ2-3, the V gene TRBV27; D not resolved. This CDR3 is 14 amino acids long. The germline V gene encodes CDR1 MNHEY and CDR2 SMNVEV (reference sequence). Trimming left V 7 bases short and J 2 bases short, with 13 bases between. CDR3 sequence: CASTGLSLTDTQYF. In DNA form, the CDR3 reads TGTGCCAGCACGGGTCTTTCTCTCACAGATACGCAGTATTTT.

CDR3 nucleotide sequence: TGTGCCAGCAGTTACTCCCGACAGGGTAACACTGAAGCTTTCTTT. As protein: CASSYSRQGNTEAFF. The chain uses TRBV6-6 and TRBJ1-1; TRBD1 matches 7 bases. With V trimmed by 0 bases and J by 2 bases, 3 bases remained unmatched. CDR1 and CDR2 (germline): MNHNY, SVGAGI (reference sequence). The CDR3 extends over 15 amino acids.

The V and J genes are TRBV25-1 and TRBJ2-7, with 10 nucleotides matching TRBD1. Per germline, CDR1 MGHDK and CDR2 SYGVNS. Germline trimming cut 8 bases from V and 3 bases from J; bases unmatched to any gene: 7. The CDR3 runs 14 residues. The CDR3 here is CASSIGTGDYEQYF. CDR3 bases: TGTGCCAGCTCAATCGGGACAGGGGACTACGAGCAGTACTTC.

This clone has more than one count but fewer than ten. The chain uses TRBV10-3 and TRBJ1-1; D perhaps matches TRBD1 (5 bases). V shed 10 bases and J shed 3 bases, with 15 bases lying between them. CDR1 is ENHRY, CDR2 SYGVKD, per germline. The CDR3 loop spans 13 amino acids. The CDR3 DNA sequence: TGTGCCACGGCTGGACGGGGGGACACTGAAGCTTTCTTT. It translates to CATAGRGDTEAFF.

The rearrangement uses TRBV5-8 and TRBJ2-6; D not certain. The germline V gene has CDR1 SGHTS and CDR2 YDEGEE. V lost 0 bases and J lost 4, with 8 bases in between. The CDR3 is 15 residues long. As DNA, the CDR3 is TGTGCCAGCAGCTTGGAAGGAGTAGGGGCCAACGTCCTGACTTTC. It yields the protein CASSLEGVGANVLTF.

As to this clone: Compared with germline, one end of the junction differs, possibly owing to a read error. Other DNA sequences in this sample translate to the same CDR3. The CDR3 loop reads CASSLRGTAYEQYF. Here the CDR3 DNA reads TGCGCCAGCAGCCTCAGAGGGACAGCCTACGAGCAGTACTTC. The chain employs TRBV5-4 and TRBJ2-7; 7 bases are shared with TRBD1. The CDR3 totals 14 residues. Germline loops: CDR1 SGHNT, CDR2 YYREEE (reference sequence).

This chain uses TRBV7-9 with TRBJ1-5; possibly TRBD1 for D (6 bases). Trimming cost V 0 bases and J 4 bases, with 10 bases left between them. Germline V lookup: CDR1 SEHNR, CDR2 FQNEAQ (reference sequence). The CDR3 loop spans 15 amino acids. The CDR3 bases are TGTGCCAGCAGCTTAGCTGGGACACCGAATCAGCCCCAGCATTTT. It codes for CASSLAGTPNQPQHF.

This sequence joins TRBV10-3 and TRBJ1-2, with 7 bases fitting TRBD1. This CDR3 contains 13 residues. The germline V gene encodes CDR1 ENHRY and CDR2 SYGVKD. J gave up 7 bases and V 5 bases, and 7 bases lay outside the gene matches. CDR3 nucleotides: TGTGCCATCAGTAGCGACAGGGTCGGTGGCTACACCTTC. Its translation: CAISSDRVGGYTF.

DNA of the CDR3: TGTGCCAGCAGCTTGCAGGGCTTCTATTCACCCCTCCACTTT. Translating gives CASSLQGFYSPLHF. The rearrangement links TRBV7-9 to TRBJ1-6; tentative D call: TRBD1 (5 bases). Deletions cut 3 bases from V and 8 bases from J, with 11 bases between. CDR3 length: 14 amino acids. The germline V gene has CDR1 SEHNR and CDR2 FQNEAQ (reference sequence).

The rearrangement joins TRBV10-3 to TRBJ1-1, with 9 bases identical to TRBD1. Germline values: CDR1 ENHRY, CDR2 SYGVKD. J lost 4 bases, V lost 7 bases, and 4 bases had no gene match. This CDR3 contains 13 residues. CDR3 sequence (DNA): TGTGCCATCAACGGACAGGGGCTCACTGAAGCTTTCTTT. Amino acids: CAINGQGLTEAFF.

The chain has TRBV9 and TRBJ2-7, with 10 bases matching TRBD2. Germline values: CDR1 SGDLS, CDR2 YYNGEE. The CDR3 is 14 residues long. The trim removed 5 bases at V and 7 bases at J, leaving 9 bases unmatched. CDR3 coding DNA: TGTGCCAGCAGTCTAGCGGGAGCTGAGGATGAGCAGTACTTC. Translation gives CASSLAGAEDEQYF.

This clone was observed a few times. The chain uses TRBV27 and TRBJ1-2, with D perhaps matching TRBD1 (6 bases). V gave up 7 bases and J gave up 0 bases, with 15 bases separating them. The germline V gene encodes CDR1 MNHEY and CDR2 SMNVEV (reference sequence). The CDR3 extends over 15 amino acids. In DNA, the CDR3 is TGTGCCAGCACCGCGACAGGTGAAGCTAACTATGGCTACACCTTC. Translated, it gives CASTATGEANYGYTF.

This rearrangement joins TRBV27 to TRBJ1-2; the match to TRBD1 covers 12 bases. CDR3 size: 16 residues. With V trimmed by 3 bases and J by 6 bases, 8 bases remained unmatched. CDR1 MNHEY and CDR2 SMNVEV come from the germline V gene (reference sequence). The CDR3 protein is CASSFIPGQGADGYTF. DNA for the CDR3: TGTGCCAGCAGTTTTATACCGGGACAGGGGGCGGATGGCTACACCTTC.

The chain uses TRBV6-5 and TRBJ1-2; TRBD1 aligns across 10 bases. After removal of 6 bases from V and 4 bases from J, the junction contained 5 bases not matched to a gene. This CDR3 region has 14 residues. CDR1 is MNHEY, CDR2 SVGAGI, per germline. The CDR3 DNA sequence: TGTGCCAGCAGAATGACAGGGGGCGGCTATGGCTACACCTTC. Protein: CASRMTGGGYGYTF.

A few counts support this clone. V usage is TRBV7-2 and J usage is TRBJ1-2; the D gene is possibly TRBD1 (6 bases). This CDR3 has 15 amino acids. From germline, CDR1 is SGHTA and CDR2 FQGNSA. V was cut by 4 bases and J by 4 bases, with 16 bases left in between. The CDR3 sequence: CASSSLTGSTYGYTF. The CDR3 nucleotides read TGTGCCAGCAGCTCCCTAACAGGGTCTACCTATGGCTACACCTTC.

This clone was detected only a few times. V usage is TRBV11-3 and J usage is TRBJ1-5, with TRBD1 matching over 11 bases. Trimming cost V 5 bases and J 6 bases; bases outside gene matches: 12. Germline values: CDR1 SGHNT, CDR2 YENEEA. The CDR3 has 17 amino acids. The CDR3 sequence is CASSLTPGTGGCQPQHF. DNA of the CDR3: TGTGCCAGCAGCCTGACCCCCGGGACAGGGGGTTGTCAGCCCCAGCATTTT.

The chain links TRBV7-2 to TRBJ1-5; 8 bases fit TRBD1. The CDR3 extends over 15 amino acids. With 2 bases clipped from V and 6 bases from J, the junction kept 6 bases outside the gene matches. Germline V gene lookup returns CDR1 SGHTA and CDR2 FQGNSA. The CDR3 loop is CASSLSTGERQPQHF. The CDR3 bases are TGTGCCAGCAGCTTATCGACAGGGGAACGTCAGCCCCAGCATTTT.

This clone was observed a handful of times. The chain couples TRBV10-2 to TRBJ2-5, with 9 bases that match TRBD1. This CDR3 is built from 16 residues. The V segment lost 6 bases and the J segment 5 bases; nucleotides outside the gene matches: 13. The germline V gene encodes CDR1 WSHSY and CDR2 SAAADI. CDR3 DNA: TGCGCCAGCAGAACTACCGGGACAGGGTTTTTGGAGACCCAGTACTTC. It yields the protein CASRTTGTGFLETQYF.

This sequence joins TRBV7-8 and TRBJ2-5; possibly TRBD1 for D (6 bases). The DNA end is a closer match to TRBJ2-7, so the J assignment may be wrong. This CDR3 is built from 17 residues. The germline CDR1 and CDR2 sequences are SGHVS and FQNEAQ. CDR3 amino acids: CASSPKPGTSERGEQYF. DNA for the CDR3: TGTGCCAGCAGCCCAAAACCCGGGACAAGTGAAAGAGGCGAGCAGTACTTC.

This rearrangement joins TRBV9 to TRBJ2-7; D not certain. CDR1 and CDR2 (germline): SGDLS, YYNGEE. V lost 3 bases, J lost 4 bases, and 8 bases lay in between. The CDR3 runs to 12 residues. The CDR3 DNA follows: TGTGCCAGCAGCGGGAGTCGATACGAGCAGTACTTC. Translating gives CASSGSRYEQYF.

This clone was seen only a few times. The CDR3 DNA reads TGTGCCAGCAGTGCTGACAGGGGGGCCTTATCAGGAGATACGCAGTATTTT. Amino acids: CASSADRGALSGDTQYF. The chain employs TRBV6-1 and TRBJ2-3; 9 positions agree with TRBD1. V trimming: 4 bases; J trimming: 5 bases; junction bases outside the gene matches: 13. The CDR3 has 17 residues. Germline values: CDR1 MNHNS, CDR2 SASEGT.

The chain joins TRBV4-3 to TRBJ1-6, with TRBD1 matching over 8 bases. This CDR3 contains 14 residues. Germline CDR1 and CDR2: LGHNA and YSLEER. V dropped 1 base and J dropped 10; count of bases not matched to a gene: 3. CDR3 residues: CASSQGQGNSPLHF. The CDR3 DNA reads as TGCGCCAGCAGCCAAGGACAGGGGAACTCACCCCTCCACTTT.

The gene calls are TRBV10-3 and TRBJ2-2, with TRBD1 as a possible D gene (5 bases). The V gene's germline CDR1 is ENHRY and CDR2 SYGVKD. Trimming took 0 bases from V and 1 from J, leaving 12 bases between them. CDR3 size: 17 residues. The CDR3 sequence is CAISESTQGRNTGELFF. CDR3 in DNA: TGTGCCATCAGTGAGTCGACTCAGGGCCGGAACACCGGGGAGCTGTTTTTT.

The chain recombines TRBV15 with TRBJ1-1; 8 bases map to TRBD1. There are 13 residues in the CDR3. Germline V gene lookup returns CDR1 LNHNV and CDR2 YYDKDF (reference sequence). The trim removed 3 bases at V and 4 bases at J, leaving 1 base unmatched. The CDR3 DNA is TGTGCCACCAGCAGGGACAGGGCCACTGAAGCTTTCTTT. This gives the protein CATSRDRATEAFF.

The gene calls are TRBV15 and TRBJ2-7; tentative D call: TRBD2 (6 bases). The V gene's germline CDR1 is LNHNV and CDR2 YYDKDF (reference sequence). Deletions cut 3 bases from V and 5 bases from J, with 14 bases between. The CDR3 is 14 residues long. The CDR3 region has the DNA TGTGCCACCAGCAGCGGGACTCAGTTCCACGAGCAGTACTTC. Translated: CATSSGTQFHEQYF.